The rows below give T cell receptor beta chains drawn from one sample of a study of shared clonotypes between healthy human individuals. Libraries were prepared by immunoSEQ multiplex PCR; TCRdb keeps only in-frame clonotypes and omits some of them. Among over 2 million clones listed, approximately 94% were seen once. The sample comprised naive CD8+ T cells sorted from blood. These receptors were taken from a man younger than 35 in good health. CDR3s include the opening cysteine and the closing phenylalanine or tryptophan. The D gene is left open where the match is weak. Only some rows state a clone size, as once, few, many or a class for expanded clones.

J gene | clone size | V gene | D gene | CDR3 DNA | CDR3 protein
TRBJ1-1 | . | TRBV29-1 | . | TGCAGCGCTCTAGACCCTGAAGCTTTCTTT | CSALDPEAFF
TRBJ2-4 | once | TRBV7-6 | TRBD1 | TGTGCCAGCAGCTTGTTAGGGACAGAAAACATTCAGTACTTC | CASSLLGTENIQYF
TRBJ1-1 | . | TRBV5-6 | . | TGTGCCAGCAGCCCGTTCATGCAGAACACTGAAGCTTTCTTT | CASSPFMQNTEAFF
TRBJ2-7 | . | TRBV25-1 | TRBD1 | TGTGCCAGCAGTGAATTCAGACAGGGCCACGAGCAGTACTTC | CASSEFRQGHEQYF
TRBJ2-3 | . | TRBV7-8 | . | TGTGCCAGCAGCACCCATCTAGAAGCAGATACGCAGTATTTT | CASSTHLEADTQYF
TRBJ1-1 | . | TRBV19 | . | TGTGCCAGTAGTACATCACCGGGCTACGCTGAAGCTTTCTTT | CASSTSPGYAEAFF
TRBJ2-5 | once | TRBV7-9 | . | TGTGCCAGCAGCAATACCCTACGTGGCCAACTCCAAGAGACCCAGTACTTC | CASSNTLRGQLQETQYF
TRBJ1-1 | . | TRBV4-1 | . | TGCGCTGGGGGTTGGGGCCCCCTCACTGAAGCTTTCTTT | CAGGWGPLTEAFF
TRBJ2-2 | . | TRBV10-3 | . | TGTGCCATCAGTGAAGCGGGTCCCGGGGAGCTGTTTTTT | CAISEAGPGELFF
TRBJ1-1 | . | TRBV7-9 | . | TGTGCCAGCAGCCCGGGTCCGTCGGAGGCTTTCTTT | CASSPGPSEAFF
TRBJ2-2 | . | TRBV9 | TRBD1 | TGTGCCAGCAGCGTAGTCTCGGGACAGGTGACCGGGGAGCTGTTTTTT | CASSVVSGQVTGELFF
TRBJ1-5 | . | TRBV15 | . | TGTGCCACCAGCAGAGCCGACAGCGAGATTGGACAGCCCCAGCATTTT | CATSRADSEIGQPQHF
TRBJ1-1 | . | TRBV4-3 | . | TGCGCCAGCAGCCAAGATACTGAGGGCCTTAACACTGAAGCTTTCTTT | CASSQDTEGLNTEAFF
TRBJ2-1 | . | TRBV6-5 | . | TGTGCCAGCAGTTTAGGTAATGAGCAGTTCTTC | CASSLGNEQFF
TRBJ2-4 | . | TRBV28 | TRBD1 | TGTGCCAGCAGTAGGGGGCAGAGCGAAAAACATTCCCCCATTCAGTACTTC | CASSRGQSEKHSPIQYF
TRBJ1-1 | . | TRBV27 | . | TGTGCCAGCAGTTTTGTTTGGGTCGGAAAGAACACTGAAGCTTTCTTT | CASSFVWVGKNTEAFF
TRBJ2-2 | . | TRBV7-9 | . | TGTGCCAGCAGCTTATCAGGCTCTTTAAACACCGGGGAGCTGTTTTTT | CASSLSGSLNTGELFF
TRBJ1-2 | . | TRBV6-1 | . | TGTGCCAGCAGTGAATCGGGGGGGCTATCCTATGGCTACACCTTC | CASSESGGLSYGYTF
TRBJ2-1 | . | TRBV4-3 | . | TGCGCCAGCAGCCAAGAGAGGACGTACACCTCCTACAATGAGCAGTTCTTC | CASSQERTYTSYNEQFF
TRBJ2-5 | . | TRBV5-4 | TRBD1 | TGTGCCAGCAGCCCGGACAGGGGGGGAGAGACCCAGTACTTC | CASSPDRGGETQYF
TRBJ2-7 | . | TRBV19 | . | TGTGCCAGTAGTGCAGCTGTTAACTACGAGCAGTACTTC | CASSAAVNYEQYF
TRBJ2-7 | . | TRBV19 | . | TGTGCCAGTAGTATAGGATCGTACTCCTACGAGCAGTACTTC | CASSIGSYSYEQYF
TRBJ1-3 | . | TRBV11-2 | . | TGTGCCAGCAGCTTTGCAGGGAACACCATATATTTT | CASSFAGNTIYF
TRBJ1-2 | . | TRBV19 | . | TGTGCCAGTAGTATCGGTATCCCGATAACCCTATTTGGCTACACCTTC | CASSIGIPITLFGYTF
TRBJ2-1 | . | TRBV7-2 | TRBD2 | TGTGCCAGCAGCCCTTTTAGCGGGAGCATGGGCGATGAGCAGTTCTTC | CASSPFSGSMGDEQFF
TRBJ2-3 | . | TRBV13 | TRBD2 | TGTGCCAGCAGCCCCCTGGGGGGGAACACAGATACGCAGTATTTT | CASSPLGGNTDTQYF
TRBJ2-3 | . | TRBV2 | . | TGTGCCAGCAGTGAAGGCCCTCCAGATACGCAGTATTTT | CASSEGPPDTQYF
TRBJ2-1 | . | TRBV5-1 | . | TGCGCCAGCAGCTTGGGGGCAGGGGAGCAGTTCTTC | CASSLGAGEQFF
TRBJ2-1 | . | TRBV29-1 | . | TGCAGCGTTGAAGCGGGAGTAGGGTTTAGCAATGAGCAGTTCTTC | CSVEAGVGFSNEQFF
TRBJ2-2 | . | TRBV6-5 | . | TGTGCCAGCAGTTACACTAACACCGGGGAGCTGTTTTTT | CASSYTNTGELFF
TRBJ2-5 | . | TRBV7-6 | . | TGTGCCAGCAGCTTATACGGGGAGACAACCGATAGGGAGACCCAGTACTTC | CASSLYGETTDRETQYF
TRBJ2-4 | . | TRBV4-3 | . | TGCGCCAGCAGCCAAGAGATGTTAGGAGCCAAAAACATTCAGTACTTC | CASSQEMLGAKNIQYF
TRBJ1-1 | . | TRBV7-9 | TRBD1 | TGTGCCAGCAGCCTAACAGGGGGGACTGAAGCTTTCTTT | CASSLTGGTEAFF
TRBJ2-7 | . | TRBV5-1 | . | TGCGCCAGCAGCTTGAGGATCGGGAGAGAGGTACAACTAGACTTC | CASSLRIGREVQLDF
TRBJ2-1 | . | TRBV4-3 | TRBD2 | TGCGCCAGCAGCCCGACACTAGCGGGAGAAGGGGATGAGCAGTTCTTC | CASSPTLAGEGDEQFF
TRBJ2-7 | . | TRBV6-6 | TRBD2 | TGTGCCAGCAGCAGCGGGACCTACGAGCAGTACTTC | CASSSGTYEQYF
TRBJ2-5 | . | TRBV5-1 | . | TGCGCCAGCAGCTTGGAAGGGGTGGGTGGTCCGGAGACCCAGTACTTC | CASSLEGVGGPETQYF
TRBJ1-5 | . | TRBV4-1 | TRBD1 | TGCGCCAGCAGCCAGACCAGACAGGGCCCCCAGCCCCAGCATTTT | CASSQTRQGPQPQHF
TRBJ2-7 | . | TRBV5-4 | . | TGTGCCAGCAGCTTGGCTGGGGCAGACCCCTACGAGCAGTACTTC | CASSLAGADPYEQYF
TRBJ2-7 | . | TRBV7-9 | TRBD1 | TGTGCCAGCAGCTTGGTCGGACAGGGCCCCAGGGAGCAGTACTTC | CASSLVGQGPREQYF
TRBJ2-7 | . | TRBV9 | . | TGTGCCAGCAGCGCCGGGGACCACAACTCCTACGAGCAGTACTTC | CASSAGDHNSYEQYF
TRBJ2-3 | once | TRBV30 | TRBD2 | TGTGCCTGGAGTGGGGCGGGGGCAGATACGCAGTATTTT | CAWSGAGADTQYF
TRBJ1-4 | . | TRBV13 | . | TGTGCCAGCAGCTTAGGGGTGACTAATGAAAAACTGTTTTTT | CASSLGVTNEKLFF
TRBJ2-1 | . | TRBV4-3 | . | TGCGCCAGCAGCCAAGATGGGGCTAACCACAATGAGCAGTTCTTC | CASSQDGANHNEQFF
TRBJ2-4 | . | TRBV11-2 | . | TGTGCCAGCAGCTTATCCCGGGAGGCCAAAAACATTCAGTACTTC | CASSLSREAKNIQYF
TRBJ2-1 | . | TRBV15 | TRBD1 | TGTGCCACCAGCGGATTACAACAGGGGACCCACTACAATGAGCAGTTCTTC | CATSGLQQGTHYNEQFF
TRBJ1-2 | . | TRBV27 | . | TGTGCCAGCAGTCAGGTGGGGGGCGGTTTCTATGGCTACACCTTC | CASSQVGGGFYGYTF
TRBJ2-2 | . | TRBV27 | . | TGTGCCAGCAGTTCCGTCGACTCCCTCGGGACCGGGGAGCTGTTTTTT | CASSSVDSLGTGELFF